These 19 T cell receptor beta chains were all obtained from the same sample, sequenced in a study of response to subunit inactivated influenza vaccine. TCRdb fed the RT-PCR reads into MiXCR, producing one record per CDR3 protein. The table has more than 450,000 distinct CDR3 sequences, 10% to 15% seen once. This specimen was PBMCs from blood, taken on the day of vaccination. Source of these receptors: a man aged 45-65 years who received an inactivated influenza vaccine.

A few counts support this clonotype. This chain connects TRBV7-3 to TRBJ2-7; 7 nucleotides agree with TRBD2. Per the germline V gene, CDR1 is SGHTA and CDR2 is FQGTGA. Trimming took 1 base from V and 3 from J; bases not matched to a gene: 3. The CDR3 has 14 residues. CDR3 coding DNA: TGTGCCAGCAGCTTAAACGCGGGAGTCTACGAGCAGTACTTC. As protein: CASSLNAGVYEQYF.

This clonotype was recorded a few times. The CDR3 here is CASSLPIAGGPDTQYF. The DNA of the CDR3 is TGTGCCAGCAGCTTGCCGATAGCGGGAGGGCCAGATACGCAGTATTTT. The V call is TRBV5-5, the J call TRBJ2-3, with 11 bases aligning to TRBD2. The CDR3 consists of 16 residues. Germline CDR1 is SGHKS and CDR2 is YYEKEE (reference sequence). Unmatched junction bases numbered 5, after V lost 1 base and J lost 4 bases.

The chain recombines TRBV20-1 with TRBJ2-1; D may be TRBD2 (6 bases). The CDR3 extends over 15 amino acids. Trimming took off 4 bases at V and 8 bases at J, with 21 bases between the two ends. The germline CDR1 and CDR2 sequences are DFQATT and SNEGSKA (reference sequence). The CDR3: CSANPGTRKGDEQFF. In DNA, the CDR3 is TGCAGTGCTAATCCCGGGACTCGGAAGGGCGATGAGCAGTTCTTC.

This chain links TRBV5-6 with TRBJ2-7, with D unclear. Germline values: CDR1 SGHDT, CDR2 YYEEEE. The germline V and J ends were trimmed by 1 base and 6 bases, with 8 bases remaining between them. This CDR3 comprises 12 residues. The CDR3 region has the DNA TGTGCCAGCAGCTTGAGTGTGGGCGAGCAGTACTTC. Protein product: CASSLSVGEQYF.

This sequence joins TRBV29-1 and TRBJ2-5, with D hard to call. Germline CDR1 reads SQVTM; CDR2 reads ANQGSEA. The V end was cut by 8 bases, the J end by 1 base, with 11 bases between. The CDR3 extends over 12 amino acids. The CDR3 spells CSSLASQETQYF. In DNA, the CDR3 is TGCAGCTCATTGGCCTCCCAAGAGACCCAGTACTTC.

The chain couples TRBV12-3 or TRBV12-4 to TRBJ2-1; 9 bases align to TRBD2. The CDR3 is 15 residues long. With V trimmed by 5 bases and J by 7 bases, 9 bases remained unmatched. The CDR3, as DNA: TGTGCCAGCAGTCCGGGATCTAGCGGGGCGAATGAGCAGTTCTTC. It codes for CASSPGSSGANEQFF.

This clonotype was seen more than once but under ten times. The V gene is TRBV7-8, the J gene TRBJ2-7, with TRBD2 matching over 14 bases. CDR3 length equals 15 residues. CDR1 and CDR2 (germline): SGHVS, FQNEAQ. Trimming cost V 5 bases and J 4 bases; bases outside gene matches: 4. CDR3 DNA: TGTGCCAGCAGCCACCGGACTAGCGGGGGGTACGAGCAGTACTTC. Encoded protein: CASSHRTSGGYEQYF.

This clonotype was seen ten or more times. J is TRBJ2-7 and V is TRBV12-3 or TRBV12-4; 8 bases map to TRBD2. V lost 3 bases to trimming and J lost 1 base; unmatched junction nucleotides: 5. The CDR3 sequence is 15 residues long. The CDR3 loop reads CASSFGGARSYEQYF. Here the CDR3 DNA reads TGTGCCAGCAGTTTCGGGGGGGCTAGGTCCTACGAGCAGTACTTC.

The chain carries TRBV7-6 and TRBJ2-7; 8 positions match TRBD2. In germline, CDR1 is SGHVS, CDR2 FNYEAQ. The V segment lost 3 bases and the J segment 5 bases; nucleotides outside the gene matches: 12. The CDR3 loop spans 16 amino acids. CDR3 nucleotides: TGTGCCAGCAGCTTGGCGCCGGGAGGGGTTGTCCACGAGCAGTACTTC. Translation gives CASSLAPGGVVHEQYF.

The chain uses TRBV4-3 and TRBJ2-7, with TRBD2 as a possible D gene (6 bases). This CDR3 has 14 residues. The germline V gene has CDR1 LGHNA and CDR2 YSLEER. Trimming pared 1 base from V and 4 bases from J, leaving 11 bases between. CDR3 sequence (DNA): TGCGCCAGCAGCCAAGGGAGGGGAGTTTACGAGCAGTACTTC. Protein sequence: CASSQGRGVYEQYF.

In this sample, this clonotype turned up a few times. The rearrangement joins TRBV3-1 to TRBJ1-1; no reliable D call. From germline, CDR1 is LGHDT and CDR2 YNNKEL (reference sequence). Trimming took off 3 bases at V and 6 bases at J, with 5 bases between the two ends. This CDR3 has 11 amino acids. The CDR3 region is CASSHGAEAFF. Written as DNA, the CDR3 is TGTGCCAGCAGCCACGGGGCTGAAGCTTTCTTT. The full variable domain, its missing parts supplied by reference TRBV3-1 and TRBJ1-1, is DTAVSQTPKYLVTQMGNDKSIKCEQNLGHDTMYWYKQDSKKFLKIMFSYNNKELIINETVPNRFSPKSPDKAHLNLHINSLELGDSAVYFCASSHGAEAFFGQGTRLTVV.

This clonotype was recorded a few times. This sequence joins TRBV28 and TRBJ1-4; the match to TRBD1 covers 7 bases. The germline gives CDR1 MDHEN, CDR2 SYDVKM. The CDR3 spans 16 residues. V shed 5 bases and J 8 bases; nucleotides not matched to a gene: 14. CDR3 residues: CASSPTSDRDEEKLFF. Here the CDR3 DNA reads TGTGCCAGCAGTCCTACCTCAGACAGGGATGAAGAAAAACTGTTTTTT.

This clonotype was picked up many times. The CDR3 DNA reads TGCGCCAGCAGCTTGGACAGGGCTCATTCACCCCTCCACTTT. Translating it yields CASSLDRAHSPLHF. The gene calls are TRBV5-1 and TRBJ1-6; the D gene is possibly TRBD1 (6 bases). Germline-derived CDR1 and CDR2 are SGHRS and YFSETQ. V lost 0 bases to trimming and J lost 8 bases, with 9 bases between them. The CDR3 consists of 14 residues.

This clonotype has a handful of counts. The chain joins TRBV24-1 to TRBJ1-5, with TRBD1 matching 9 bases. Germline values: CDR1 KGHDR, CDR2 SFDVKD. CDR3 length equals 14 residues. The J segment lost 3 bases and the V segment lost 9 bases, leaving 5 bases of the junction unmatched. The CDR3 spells CATGTGPPNQPQHF. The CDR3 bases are TGTGCCACCGGGACAGGGCCACCCAATCAGCCCCAGCATTTT.

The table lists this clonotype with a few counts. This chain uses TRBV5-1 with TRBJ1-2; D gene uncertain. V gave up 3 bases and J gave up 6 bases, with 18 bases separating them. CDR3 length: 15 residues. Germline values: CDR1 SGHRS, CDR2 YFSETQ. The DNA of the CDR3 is TGCGCCAGCAGCTCTGGTACAGCCGAGGGTGATGGCTACACCTTC. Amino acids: CASSSGTAEGDGYTF.

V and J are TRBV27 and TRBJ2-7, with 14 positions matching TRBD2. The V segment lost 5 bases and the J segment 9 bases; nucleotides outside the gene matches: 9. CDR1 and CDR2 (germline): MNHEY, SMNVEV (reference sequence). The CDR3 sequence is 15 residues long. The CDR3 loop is CASSLGLAGGEGQYF. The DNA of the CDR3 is TGTGCCAGCAGTCTCGGACTAGCGGGAGGTGAGGGGCAGTACTTC.

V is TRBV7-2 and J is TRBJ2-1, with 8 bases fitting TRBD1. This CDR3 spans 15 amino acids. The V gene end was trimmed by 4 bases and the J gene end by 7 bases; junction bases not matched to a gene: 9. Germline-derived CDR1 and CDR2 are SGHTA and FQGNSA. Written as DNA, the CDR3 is TGTGCCAGCAGCTCATCCTACAGGGGGATAAATGAGCAGTTCTTC. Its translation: CASSSSYRGINEQFF.

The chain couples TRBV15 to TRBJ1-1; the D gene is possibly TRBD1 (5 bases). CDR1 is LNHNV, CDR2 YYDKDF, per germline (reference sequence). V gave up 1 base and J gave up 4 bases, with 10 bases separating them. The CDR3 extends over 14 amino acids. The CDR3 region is CATSRARGITEAFF. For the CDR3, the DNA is TGTGCCACCAGCAGAGCTAGGGGAATCACTGAAGCTTTCTTT.

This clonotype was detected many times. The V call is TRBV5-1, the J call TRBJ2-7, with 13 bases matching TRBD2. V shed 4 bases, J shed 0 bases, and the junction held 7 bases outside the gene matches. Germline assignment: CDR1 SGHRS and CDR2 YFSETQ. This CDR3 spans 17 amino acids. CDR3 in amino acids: CASSTGTSGALSYEQYF. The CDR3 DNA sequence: TGCGCCAGCAGCACCGGGACTAGCGGGGCCCTCTCCTACGAGCAGTACTTC.